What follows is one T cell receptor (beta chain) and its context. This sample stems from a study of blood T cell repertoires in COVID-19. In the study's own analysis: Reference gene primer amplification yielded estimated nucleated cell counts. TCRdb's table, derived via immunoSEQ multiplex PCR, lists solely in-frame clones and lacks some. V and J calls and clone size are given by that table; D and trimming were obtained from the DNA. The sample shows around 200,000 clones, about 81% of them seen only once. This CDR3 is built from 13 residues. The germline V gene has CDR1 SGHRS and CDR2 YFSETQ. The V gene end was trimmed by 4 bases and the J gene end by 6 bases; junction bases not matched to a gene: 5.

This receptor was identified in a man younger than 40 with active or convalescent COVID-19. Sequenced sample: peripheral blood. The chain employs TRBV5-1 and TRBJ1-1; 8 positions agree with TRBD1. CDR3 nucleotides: TGCGCCAGCAGCCTCAGGGGGCGGGCTGAAGCTTTCTTT. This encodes CASSLRGRAEAFF.